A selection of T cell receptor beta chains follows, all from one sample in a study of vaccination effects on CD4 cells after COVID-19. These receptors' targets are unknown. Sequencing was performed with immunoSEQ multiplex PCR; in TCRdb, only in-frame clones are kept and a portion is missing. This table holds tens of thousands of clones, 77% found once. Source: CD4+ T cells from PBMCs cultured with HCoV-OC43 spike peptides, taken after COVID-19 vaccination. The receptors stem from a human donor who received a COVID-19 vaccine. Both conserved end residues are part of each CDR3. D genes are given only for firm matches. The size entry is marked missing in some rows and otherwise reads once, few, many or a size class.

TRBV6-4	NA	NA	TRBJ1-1	CASSVRSGTEAFF	TGTGCCAGCAGTGTCCGTTCCGGAACTGAAGCTTTCTTT
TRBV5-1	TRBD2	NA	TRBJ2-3	CASGVELAGGPADTQYF	TGCGCCAGCGGGGTCGAACTAGCGGGGGGGCCGGCAGATACGCAGTATTTT
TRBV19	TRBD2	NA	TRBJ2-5	CASSIAGGHETQYF	TGTGCCAGTAGTATAGCGGGGGGGCACGAGACCCAGTACTTC
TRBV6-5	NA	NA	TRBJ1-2	CATRQTNYGYTF	TGTGCCACCCGTCAGACTAACTATGGCTACACCTTC
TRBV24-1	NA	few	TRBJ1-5	CATSETSNQPQHF	TGTGCCACCAGTGAGACTAGCAATCAGCCCCAGCATTTT
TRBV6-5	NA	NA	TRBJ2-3	CASSQKRTSTDTQYF	TGTGCCAGCAGCCAGAAGCGGACTAGCACAGATACGCAGTATTTT
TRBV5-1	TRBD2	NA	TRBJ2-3	CASSLGGGYTDTQYF	TGCGCCAGCAGCTTGGGCGGGGGGTACACAGATACGCAGTATTTT
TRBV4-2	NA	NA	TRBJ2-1	CASSQEDGGPWNEQFF	TGTGCCAGCAGCCAAGAAGACGGGGGGCCGTGGAATGAGCAGTTCTTC
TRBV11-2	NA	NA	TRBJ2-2	CASSLDWGYTGELFF	TGTGCCAGCAGCTTAGATTGGGGGTACACCGGGGAGCTGTTTTTT
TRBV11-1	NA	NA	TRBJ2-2	CASSLARGNTGELFF	TGTGCCAGCAGCTTAGCGCGGGGGAACACCGGGGAGCTGTTTTTT
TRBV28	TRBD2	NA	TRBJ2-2	CASSILAGGMNTGELFF	TGTGCCAGCAGTATACTAGCGGGGGGGATGAACACCGGGGAGCTGTTTTTT
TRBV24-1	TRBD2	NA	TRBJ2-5	CATSDPGTSGDIQETQYF	TGTGCCACCAGTGATCCCGGGACTAGCGGGGATATCCAAGAGACCCAGTACTTC
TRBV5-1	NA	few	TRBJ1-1	CASSPREQNTEAFF	TGCGCCAGCAGCCCCCGGGAACAGAACACTGAAGCTTTCTTT
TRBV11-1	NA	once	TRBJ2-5	CASSLGGRQETQYF	TGTGCCAGCAGCTTAGGAGGTCGGCAAGAGACCCAGTACTTC
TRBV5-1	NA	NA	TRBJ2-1	CASSLGHNEQFF	TGCGCCAGCAGCTTGGGCCACAATGAGCAGTTCTTC
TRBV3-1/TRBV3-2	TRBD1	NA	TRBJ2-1	CASSYRGRDNEQFF	TGTGCCAGCAGCTACAGGGGGCGCGACAATGAGCAGTTCTTC
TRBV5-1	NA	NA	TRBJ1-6	CASSLFSEDSPLHF	TGCGCCAGCAGCTTGTTCAGTGAGGATTCACCCCTCCACTTT
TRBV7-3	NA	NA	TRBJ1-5	CASSLGAEQPQHF	TGTGCCAGCAGCTTAGGGGCAGAACAGCCCCAGCATTTT
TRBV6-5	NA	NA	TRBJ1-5	CASRGDSNQPQHF	TGTGCCAGCAGGGGAGATAGCAATCAGCCCCAGCATTTT
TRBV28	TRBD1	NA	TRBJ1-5	CASSWTGRGSNQPQHF	TGTGCCAGCAGTTGGACAGGGCGCGGGTCCAATCAGCCCCAGCATTTT
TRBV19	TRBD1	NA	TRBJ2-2	CASRTGTGVPGELFF	TGTGCCAGTAGGACCGGGACAGGGGTTCCCGGGGAGCTGTTTTTT
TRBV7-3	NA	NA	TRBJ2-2	CASSSMAPGELFF	TGTGCCAGCAGCTCTATGGCCCCCGGGGAGCTGTTTTTT
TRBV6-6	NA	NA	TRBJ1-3	CASSPGQVTGNTIYF	TGTGCCAGCAGTCCGGGACAAGTAACTGGAAACACCATATATTTT
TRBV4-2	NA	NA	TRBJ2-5	CASSLPGGQAQETQYF	TGTGCCAGCAGCCTCCCAGGAGGGCAGGCCCAAGAGACCCAGTACTTC
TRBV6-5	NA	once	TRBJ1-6	CASSYSGKNNSPLHF	TGTGCCAGCAGTTACTCGGGAAAAAACAATTCACCCCTCCACTTT
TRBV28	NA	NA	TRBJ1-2	CASADLEGRRDGYTF	TGTGCCAGCGCGGATCTGGAGGGGAGGAGAGATGGCTACACCTTC
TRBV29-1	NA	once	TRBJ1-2	CSAKDSGGYTF	TGCAGCGCTAAGGACAGCGGCGGCTACACCTTC
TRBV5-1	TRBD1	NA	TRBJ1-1	CASSLDGQGANTEAFF	TGCGCCAGCAGCTTGGACGGACAGGGGGCGAACACTGAAGCTTTCTTT
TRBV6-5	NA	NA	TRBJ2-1	CASSKTYNEQFF	TGTGCCAGCAGTAAAACTTACAATGAGCAGTTCTTC
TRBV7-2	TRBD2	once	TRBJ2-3	CASSLRRGDLSTDTQYF	TGTGCCAGCAGCTTGAGGCGGGGGGATCTTAGCACAGATACGCAGTATTTT
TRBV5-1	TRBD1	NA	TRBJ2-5	CASRLTGGLETQYF	TGCGCCAGCAGGTTGACAGGGGGCCTAGAGACCCAGTACTTC
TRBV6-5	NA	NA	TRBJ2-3	CASRAGPSTDTQYF	TGTGCCAGCAGGGCAGGACCTAGCACAGATACGCAGTATTTT
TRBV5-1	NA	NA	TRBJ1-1	CASSRSGRDTEAFF	TGCGCCAGCAGCCGGTCCGGGAGAGACACTGAAGCTTTCTTT
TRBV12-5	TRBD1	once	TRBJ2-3	CASGFGTGVRADTQYF	TGTGCTAGTGGCTTCGGGACAGGGGTAAGAGCAGATACGCAGTATTTT
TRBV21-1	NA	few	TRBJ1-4	CASSLWGRTGCGEKLFF	TGTGCCAGCAGCCTTTGGGGTCGTACAGGGTGTGGGGAAAAACTGTTTTTT
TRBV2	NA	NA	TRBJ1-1	CASRIGDNSNTEAFF	TGTGCCAGCAGGATCGGGGACAATTCGAACACTGAAGCTTTCTTT
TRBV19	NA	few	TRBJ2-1	CASSISGRGPYNEQFF	TGTGCCAGTAGTATATCGGGGCGGGGGCCCTACAATGAGCAGTTCTTC
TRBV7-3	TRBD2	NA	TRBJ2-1	CASSSAGSYNEQFF	TGTGCCAGCAGCTCAGCGGGGTCCTACAATGAGCAGTTCTTC
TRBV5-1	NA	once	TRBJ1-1	CASADGWGNTEAFF	TGCGCCAGCGCCGATGGGTGGGGTAACACTGAAGCTTTCTTT
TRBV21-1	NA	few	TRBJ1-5	CASSPKGLGNQPQHF	TGTGCCAGCTCCCCAAAGGGCTTAGGCAATCAGCCCCAGCATTTT
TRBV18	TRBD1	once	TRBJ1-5	CASSPLQGSNQPQHF	TGTGCCAGCTCACCACTACAGGGGAGCAATCAGCCCCAGCATTTT
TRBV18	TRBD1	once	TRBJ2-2	CASSLSGTGATGELFF	TGTGCCAGCTCACTATCCGGGACAGGGGCGACCGGGGAGCTGTTTTTT
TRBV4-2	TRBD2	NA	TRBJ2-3	CASSQGTSGGTDTQYF	TGTGCCAGCAGCCAAGGGACTAGCGGGGGCACAGATACGCAGTATTTT
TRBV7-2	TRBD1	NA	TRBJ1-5	CASSLGQGSNQPQHF	TGTGCCAGCAGCTTAGGACAGGGAAGCAATCAGCCCCAGCATTTT
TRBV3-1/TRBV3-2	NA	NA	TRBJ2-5	CASSQWAETQYF	TGTGCCAGCAGCCAATGGGCCGAGACCCAGTACTTC
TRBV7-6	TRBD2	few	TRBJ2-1	CASSSKGYDGGGTYNEQFF	TGTGCCAGCAGCTCTAAGGGATACGATGGCGGGGGTACCTACAATGAGCAGTTCTTC
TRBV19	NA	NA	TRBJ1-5	CASTEGHSQPQHF	TGTGCCAGTACCGAGGGACATTCGCAGCCCCAGCATTTT
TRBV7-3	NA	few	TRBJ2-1	CASSSLQGPNEQFF	TGTGCCAGCAGCTCCCTACAAGGGCCCAATGAGCAGTTCTTC
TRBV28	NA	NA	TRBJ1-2	CASSETQGNYGYTF	TGTGCCAGCAGCGAGACACAGGGAAACTATGGCTACACCTTC
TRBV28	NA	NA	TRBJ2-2	CASRQTVPKELFF	TGTGCCAGCAGACAGACAGTCCCCAAGGAGCTGTTTTTT
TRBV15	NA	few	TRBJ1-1	CATSREGIGNTEAFF	TGTGCCACCAGCAGAGAGGGTATAGGGAACACTGAAGCTTTCTTT
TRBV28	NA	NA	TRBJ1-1	CASVRAGNTEAFF	TGTGCCAGCGTTAGGGCAGGGAACACTGAAGCTTTCTTT
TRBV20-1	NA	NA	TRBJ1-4	CSARELPTEKLFF	TGCAGTGCTCGTGAATTGCCCACCGAAAAACTGTTTTTT
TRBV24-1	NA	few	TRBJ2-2	CATSRLGGTNTGELFF	TGTGCCACCAGTCGATTAGGGGGGACGAACACCGGGGAGCTGTTTTTT
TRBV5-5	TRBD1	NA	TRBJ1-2	CASSWTGTGANYGYTF	TGTGCCAGCAGCTGGACCGGGACAGGAGCTAACTATGGCTACACCTTC